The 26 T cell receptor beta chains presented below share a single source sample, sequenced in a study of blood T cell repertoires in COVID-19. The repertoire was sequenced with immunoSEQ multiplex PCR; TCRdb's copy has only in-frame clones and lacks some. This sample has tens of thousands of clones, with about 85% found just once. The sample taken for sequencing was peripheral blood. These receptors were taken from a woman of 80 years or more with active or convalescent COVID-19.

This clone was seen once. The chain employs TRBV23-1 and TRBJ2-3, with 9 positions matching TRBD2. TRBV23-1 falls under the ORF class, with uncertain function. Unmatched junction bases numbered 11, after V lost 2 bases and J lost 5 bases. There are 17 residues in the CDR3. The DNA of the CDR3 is TGCGCCAGCAGTCAAGCCCCTGGCGGGGGGGCTTTAGATACGCAGTATTTT. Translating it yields CASSQAPGGGALDTQYF.

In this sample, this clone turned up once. This chain's CDR3 is CASSQGDSGSSEQYF. In DNA, the CDR3 is TGTGCCAGCAGCCAAGGGGACAGCGGCAGTAGCGAGCAGTACTTC. The chain carries TRBV4-2 and TRBJ2-7; TRBD1 aligns across 7 bases. In germline, CDR1 is LGHNA, CDR2 YNFKEQ. The CDR3 totals 15 residues. V was clipped by 1 base and J by 6 bases; unmatched bases: 9.

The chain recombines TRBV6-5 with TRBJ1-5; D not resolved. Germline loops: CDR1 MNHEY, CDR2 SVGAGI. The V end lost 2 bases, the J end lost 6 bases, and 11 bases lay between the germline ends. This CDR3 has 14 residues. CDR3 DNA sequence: TGTGCCAGCAGTTACGGGCAGGCAGGTCAGCCCCAGCATTTT. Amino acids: CASSYGQAGQPQHF.

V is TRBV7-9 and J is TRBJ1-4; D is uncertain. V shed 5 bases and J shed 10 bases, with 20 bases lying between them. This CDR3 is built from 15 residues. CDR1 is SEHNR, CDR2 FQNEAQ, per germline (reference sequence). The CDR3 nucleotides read TGTGCCAGCAGCCACGACGTCGCCCAGGCGGGAAAACTGTTTTTT. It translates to CASSHDVAQAGKLFF.

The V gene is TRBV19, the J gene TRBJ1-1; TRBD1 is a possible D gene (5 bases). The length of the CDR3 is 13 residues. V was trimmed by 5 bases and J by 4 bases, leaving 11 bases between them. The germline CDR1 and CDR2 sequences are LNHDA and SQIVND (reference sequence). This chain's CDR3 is CASSVTGATEAFF. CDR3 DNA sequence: TGTGCCAGTAGTGTTACAGGAGCCACTGAAGCTTTCTTT.

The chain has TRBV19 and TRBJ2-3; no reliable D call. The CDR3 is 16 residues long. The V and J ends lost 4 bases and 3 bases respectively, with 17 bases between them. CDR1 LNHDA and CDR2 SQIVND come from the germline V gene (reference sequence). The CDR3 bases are TGTGCCAGTAGTAAGCTTGTAGGAGTGCGGACAGATACGCAGTATTTT. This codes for CASSKLVGVRTDTQYF.

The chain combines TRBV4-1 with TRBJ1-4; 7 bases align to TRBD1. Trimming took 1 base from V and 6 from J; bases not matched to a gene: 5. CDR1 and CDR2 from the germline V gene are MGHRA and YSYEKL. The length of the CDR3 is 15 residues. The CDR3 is CASSQGGQAYEKLFF. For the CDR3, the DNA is TGCGCCAGCAGCCAAGGAGGACAGGCCTATGAAAAACTGTTTTTT.

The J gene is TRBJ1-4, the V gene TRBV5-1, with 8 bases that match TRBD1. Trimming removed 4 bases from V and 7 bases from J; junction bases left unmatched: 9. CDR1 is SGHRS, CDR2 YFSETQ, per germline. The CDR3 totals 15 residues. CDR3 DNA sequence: TGCGCCAGCAGCAAGACAGGGGAGAAGGGTGAAAAACTGTTTTTT. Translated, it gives CASSKTGEKGEKLFF.

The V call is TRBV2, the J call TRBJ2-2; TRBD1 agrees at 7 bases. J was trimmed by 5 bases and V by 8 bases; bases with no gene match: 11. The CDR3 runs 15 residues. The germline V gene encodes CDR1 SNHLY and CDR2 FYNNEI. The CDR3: CASRGFRGQTGELFF. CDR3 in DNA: TGTGCCAGCCGGGGATTTAGGGGGCAAACCGGGGAGCTGTTTTTT.

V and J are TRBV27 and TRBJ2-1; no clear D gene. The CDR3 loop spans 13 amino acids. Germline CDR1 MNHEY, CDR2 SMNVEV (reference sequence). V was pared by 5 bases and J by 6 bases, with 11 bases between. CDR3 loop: CASSPYSFNEQFF. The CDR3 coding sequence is TGTGCCAGCAGTCCCTATAGCTTCAATGAGCAGTTCTTC.

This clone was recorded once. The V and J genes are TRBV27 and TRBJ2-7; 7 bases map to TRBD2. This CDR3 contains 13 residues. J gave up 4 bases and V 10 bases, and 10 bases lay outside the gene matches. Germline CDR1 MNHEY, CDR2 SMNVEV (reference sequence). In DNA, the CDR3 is TGTGCCACCGCCCGGGACTACGAATACGAGCAGTACTTC. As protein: CATARDYEYEQYF.

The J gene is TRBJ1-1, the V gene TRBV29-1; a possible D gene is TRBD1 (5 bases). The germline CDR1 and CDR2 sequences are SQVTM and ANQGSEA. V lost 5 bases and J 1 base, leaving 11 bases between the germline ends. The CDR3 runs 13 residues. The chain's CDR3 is CSVPGLGNTEAFF. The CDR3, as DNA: TGCAGCGTTCCAGGGTTGGGGAACACTGAAGCTTTCTTT.

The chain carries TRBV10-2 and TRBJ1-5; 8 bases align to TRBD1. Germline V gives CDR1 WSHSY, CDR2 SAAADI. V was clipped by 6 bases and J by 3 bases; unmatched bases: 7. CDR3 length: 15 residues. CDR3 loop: CASSGPDRANQPQHF. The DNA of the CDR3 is TGCGCCAGCAGCGGACCGGACAGGGCCAATCAGCCCCAGCATTTT.

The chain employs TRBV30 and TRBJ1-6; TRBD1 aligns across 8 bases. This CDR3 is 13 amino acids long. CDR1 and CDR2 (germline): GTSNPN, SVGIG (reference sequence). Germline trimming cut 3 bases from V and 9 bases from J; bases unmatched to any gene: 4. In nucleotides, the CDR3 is TGTGCCTGGAGGGGACAGGTAACTTCACCCCTCCACTTT. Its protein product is CAWRGQVTSPLHF.

As DNA, the CDR3 is TGTGCCAGCAGCTTGGATCAGGCATACAATGAGCAGTTCTTC. This translates into CASSLDQAYNEQFF. J is TRBJ2-1 and V is TRBV5-4; no clear D gene. Germline CDR1 is SGHNT and CDR2 is YYREEE (reference sequence). This CDR3 is 14 amino acids long. With 0 bases removed from V and 4 bases from J, the gap between germline ends came to 8 bases.

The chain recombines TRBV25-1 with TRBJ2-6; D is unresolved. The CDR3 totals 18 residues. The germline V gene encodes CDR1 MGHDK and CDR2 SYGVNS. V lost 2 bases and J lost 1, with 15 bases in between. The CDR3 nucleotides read TGTGCCAGCAGTGAACAATCCCTCGGTGTTTCTGGGGCCAACGTCCTGACTTTC. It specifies CASSEQSLGVSGANVLTF.

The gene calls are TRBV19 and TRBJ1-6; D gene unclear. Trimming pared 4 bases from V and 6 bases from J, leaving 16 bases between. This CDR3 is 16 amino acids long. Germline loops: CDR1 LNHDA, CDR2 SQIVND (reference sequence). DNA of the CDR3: TGTGCCAGTAGTAGAACCCCGCGGGATCCTAATTCACCCCTCCACTTT. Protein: CASSRTPRDPNSPLHF.

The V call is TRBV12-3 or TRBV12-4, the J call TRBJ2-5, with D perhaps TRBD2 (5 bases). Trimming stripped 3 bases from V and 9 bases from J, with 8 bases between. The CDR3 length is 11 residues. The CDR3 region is CASSLRRAQYF. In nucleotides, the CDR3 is TGTGCCAGCAGTTTGCGGCGGGCCCAGTACTTC.

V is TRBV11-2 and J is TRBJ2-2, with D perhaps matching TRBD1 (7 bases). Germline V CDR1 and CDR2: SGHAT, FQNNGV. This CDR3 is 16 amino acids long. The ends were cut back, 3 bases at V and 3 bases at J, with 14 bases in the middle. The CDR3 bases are TGTGCCAGCAGCTTTCAGGGGGGCCTTCACACCGGGGAGCTGTTTTTT. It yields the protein CASSFQGGLHTGELFF.

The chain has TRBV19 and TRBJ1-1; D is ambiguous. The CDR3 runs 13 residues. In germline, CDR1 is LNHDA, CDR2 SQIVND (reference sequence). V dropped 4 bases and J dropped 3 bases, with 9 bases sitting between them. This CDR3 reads CASSKAGYTEAFF. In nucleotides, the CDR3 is TGTGCCAGTAGTAAGGCGGGTTACACTGAAGCTTTCTTT.

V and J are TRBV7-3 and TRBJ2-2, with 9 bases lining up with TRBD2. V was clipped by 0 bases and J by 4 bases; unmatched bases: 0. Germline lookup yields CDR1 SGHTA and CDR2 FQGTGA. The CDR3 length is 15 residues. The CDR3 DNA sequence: TGTGCCAGCAGCTTAACTAGCGGGGGCACCGGGGAGCTGTTTTTT. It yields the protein CASSLTSGGTGELFF. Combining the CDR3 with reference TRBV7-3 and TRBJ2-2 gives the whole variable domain GAGVSQTPSNKVTEKGKYVELRCDPISGHTALYWYRQSLGQGPEFLIYFQGTGAADDSGLPNDRFFAVRPEGSVSTLKIQRTERGDSAVYLCASSLTSGGTGELFFGEGSRLTVL.

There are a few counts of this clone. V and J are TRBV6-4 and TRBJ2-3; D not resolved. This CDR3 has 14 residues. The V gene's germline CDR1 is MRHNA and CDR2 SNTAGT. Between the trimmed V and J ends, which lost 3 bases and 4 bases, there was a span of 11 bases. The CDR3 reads CASSESPQSDTQYF. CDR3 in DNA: TGTGCCAGCAGTGAGTCCCCACAGTCAGATACGCAGTATTTT.

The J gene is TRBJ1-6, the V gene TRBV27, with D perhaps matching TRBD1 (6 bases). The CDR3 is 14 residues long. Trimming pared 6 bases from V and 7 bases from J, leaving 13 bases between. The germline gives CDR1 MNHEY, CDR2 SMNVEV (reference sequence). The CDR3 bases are TGTGCCAGCAGCCTTTGGGGGCCGAATTCACCCCTCCACTTT. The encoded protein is CASSLWGPNSPLHF.

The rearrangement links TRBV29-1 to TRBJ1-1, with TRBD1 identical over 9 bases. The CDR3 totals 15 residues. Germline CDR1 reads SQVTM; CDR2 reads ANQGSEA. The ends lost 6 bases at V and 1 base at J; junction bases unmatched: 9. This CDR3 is CSVGTQGAGNTEAFF. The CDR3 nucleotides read TGCAGCGTCGGAACACAGGGGGCCGGGAACACTGAAGCTTTCTTT.

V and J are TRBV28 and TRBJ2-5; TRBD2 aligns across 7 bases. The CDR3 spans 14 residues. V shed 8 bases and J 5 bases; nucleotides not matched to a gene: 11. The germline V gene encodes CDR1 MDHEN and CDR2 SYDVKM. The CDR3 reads CASVPSGVVETQYF. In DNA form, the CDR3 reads TGTGCCAGCGTTCCCAGCGGGGTGGTGGAGACCCAGTACTTC.

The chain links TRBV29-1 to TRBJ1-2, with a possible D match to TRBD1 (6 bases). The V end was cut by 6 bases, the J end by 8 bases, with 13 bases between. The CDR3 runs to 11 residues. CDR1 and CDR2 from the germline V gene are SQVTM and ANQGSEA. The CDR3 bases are TGCAGCGTCCAGGGGACCTTCGGCTACACCTTC. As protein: CSVQGTFGYTF. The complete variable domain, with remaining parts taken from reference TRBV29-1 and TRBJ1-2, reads SAVISQKPSRDICQRGTSLTIQCQVDSQVTMMFWYRQQPGQSLTLIATANQGSEATYESGFVIDKFPISRPNLTFSTLTVSNMSPEDSSIYLCSVQGTFGYTFGSGTRLTVV.